One TCR beta chain is described in this entry. Its target antigen remains unknown. Per-base qualities were not stored, and no clone one base away is much larger. Read against the paper, the sample's time point label means: blood 2 weeks post-SBRT. The treatment or condition label, read with the paper, signifies: 15 Gy SBRT to primary tumor, nephrectomy 4 weeks later. To follow tumor-enriched clonotypes, peripheral blood was collected serially from radiation-treated patients at baseline and again at 2 weeks and 4 weeks after SBRT. All patients had renal cell carcinoma with clear cell pathology. The QIAamp DNA Blood Mini Kit (Qiagen) was used to prepare genomic DNA for TCR sequencing. Samples were included in the analyses only if all quality control checks were passed. Following the manufacturer's recommendations, the immunoSEQ kit was used to generate TCR beta libraries from genomic DNA. To prepare the libraries, a first multiplex PCR with proprietary primers was run, followed by a second PCR that added unique barcodes, and a bead cleanup was done after each round. A kit-provided positive control reaction and a negative control reaction were included in every sample batch. The final libraries underwent checking on an Agilent 4200 TapeStation D1000 ScreenTape, volumetric pooling, and quantification by qPCR. Sequencing was performed on an Illumina NextSeq500 using a MidOutput 150-cycle cartridge, with 156 Read1 cycles, 15 Index1 cycles, and the kit custom primers. The pooled library was loaded at 0.75 to 1 pM with an approximately 20% PhiX control spike-in. Per the authors' processing: Vendor-processed data were analyzed in R, with a clonotype defined as all T cells sharing the same CDR3 nucleotide sequence. For clone abundance analyses, frequencies were normalized to the 10,000 most abundant clones per sample. Public T cell clones, which averaged fewer than five per sample, were excluded before analysis. Tumor-enriched clonotypes and baseline blood-enriched clonotypes were defined as those with an abundance difference of at least 32-fold between compartments. A beta-binomial differential abundance model was used to identify clonotypes that were expanded or contracted between blood time points. Tumor-blood repertoire similarity was measured with the Baroni-Urbani and Buser coefficient, and group comparisons used two-tailed Wilcoxon tests in R. Here the immuneACCESS table is served through TCRdb, limited to in-frame sequences with V and J called. Missing clones are a known gap in these copies; in checked studies unresolved V genes cover under half, and the rest lacks a known reason. V and J calls and clone size are copied from that table; D and trimming were computed from the DNA. Recorded for this sample are 70,000 to 80,000 clones; 65% to 90% of them occurred a single time. The ten largest clones add up to approximately 22% of the sample.

These data belong to a study of radiation and T cells in renal cell carcinoma (TCRdb year 2020). For the wider study: Samples came from a clinical trial, in which primary renal cell carcinomas received 15 Gy stereotactic body radiation therapy followed by nephrectomy 4 weeks later. In the roughly 54 samples combined, around 3.7 million unique CDR3 nucleotide sequences were found, encoding 3,000,000 or so unique CDR3 amino acid sequences. In total, more than 50 samples underwent TCR beta sequencing: around 26 tumors plus 27 peripheral blood samples.

CDR1 SEHNR and CDR2 FQNEAQ were looked up in the germline V gene (reference sequence). The CDR3 measures 14 amino acids from cysteine to phenylalanine. Solely the CDR3 DNA is kept, with 42 bases framed from the first base. V loses 10 bases, J loses 8 bases, and the germline ends lie 18 bases apart. On the study overall, not on this receptor specifically: Effects of radiation dose or scheduling on the TCR repertoire could not be addressed with the single-armed trial design. Because no pretreatment tumor biopsies were available, whether clonotypes were present in the tumor at baseline could not be determined. In blood, the top tumor clonotypes increased between baseline and 2 weeks post-radiation and then shrank by 4 weeks, which suggests that tumor-resident clones expanded only transiently. Changes in the blood repertoire were not tracked past 4 weeks after treatment.

This receptor was identified in a woman aged 45-59 years with renal cell carcinoma. The sequences come from blood, collected from a patient whose treatment included radiotherapy and nephrectomy. The chain was built from TRBV7-9 and TRBJ1-6; a weak D assignment points to TRBD1 (5 bases agree). The CDR3 amino acid sequence is: CANRRGADYSPLHF. The DNA sequence reads TGTGCCAATAGACGCGGGGCAGATTATTCACCCCTCCACTTT.